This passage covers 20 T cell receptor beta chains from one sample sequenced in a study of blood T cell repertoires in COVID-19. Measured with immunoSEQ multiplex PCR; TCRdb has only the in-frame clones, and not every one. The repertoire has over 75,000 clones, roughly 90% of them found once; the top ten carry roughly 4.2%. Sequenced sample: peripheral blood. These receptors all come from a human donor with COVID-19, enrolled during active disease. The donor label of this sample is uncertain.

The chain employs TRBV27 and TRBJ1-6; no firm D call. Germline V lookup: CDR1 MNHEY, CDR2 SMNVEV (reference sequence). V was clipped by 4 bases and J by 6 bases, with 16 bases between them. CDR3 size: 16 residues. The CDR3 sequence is CASSSPPRGCNSPLHF. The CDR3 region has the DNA TGTGCCAGCAGTTCCCCCCCCCGGGGATGTAATTCACCCCTCCACTTT.

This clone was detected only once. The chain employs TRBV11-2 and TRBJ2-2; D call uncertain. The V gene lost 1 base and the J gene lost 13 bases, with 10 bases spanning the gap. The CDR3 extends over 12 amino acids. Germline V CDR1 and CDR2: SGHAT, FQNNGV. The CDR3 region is CASSLAETGLFF. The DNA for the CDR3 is TGTGCCAGCAGCTTAGCCGAAACGGGGCTGTTTTTT.

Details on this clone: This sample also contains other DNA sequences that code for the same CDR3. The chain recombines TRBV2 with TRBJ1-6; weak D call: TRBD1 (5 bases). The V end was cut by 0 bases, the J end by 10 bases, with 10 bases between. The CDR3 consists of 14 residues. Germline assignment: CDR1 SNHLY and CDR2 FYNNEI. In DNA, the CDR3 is TGTGCCAGCAGTGAAGCCAGGGTCAACTCACCCCTCCACTTT. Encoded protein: CASSEARVNSPLHF.

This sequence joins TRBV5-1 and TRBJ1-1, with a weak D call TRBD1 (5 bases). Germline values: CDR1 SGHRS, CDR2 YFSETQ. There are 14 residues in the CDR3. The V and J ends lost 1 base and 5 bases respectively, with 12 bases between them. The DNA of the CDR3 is TGCGCCAGCAGCTTGCGTCAGGGCGGAACTGAAGCTTTCTTT. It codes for CASSLRQGGTEAFF.

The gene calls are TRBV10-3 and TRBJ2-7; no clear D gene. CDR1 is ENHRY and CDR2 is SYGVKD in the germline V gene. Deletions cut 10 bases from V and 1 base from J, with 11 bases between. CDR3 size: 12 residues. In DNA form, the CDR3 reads TGTGCCACCCAACAGATTTCCTACGAGCAGTACTTC. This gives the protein CATQQISYEQYF.

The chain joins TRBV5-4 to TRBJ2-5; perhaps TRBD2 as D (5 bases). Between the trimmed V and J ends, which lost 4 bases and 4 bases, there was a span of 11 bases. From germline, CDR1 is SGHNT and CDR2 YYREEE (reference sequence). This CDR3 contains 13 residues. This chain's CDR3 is CASSPAGLETQYF. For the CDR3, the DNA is TGTGCCAGCAGCCCGGCAGGACTAGAGACCCAGTACTTC.

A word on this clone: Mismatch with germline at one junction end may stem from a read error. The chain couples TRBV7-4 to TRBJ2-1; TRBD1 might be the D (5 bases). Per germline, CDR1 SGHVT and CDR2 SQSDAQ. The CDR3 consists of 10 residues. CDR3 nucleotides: TGTGCCAGCAACCTGAAGGGGATAGTCTTC. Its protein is CASNLKGIVF. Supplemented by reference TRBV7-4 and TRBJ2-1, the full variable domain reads GAGVSQSPRYKVAKRGRDVALRCDSISGHVTLYWYRQTLGQGSEVLTYSQSDAQRDKSGRPSGRFSAERPERSVSTLKIQRTEQGDSAVYLCASNLKGIVFGPGTRLTVL.

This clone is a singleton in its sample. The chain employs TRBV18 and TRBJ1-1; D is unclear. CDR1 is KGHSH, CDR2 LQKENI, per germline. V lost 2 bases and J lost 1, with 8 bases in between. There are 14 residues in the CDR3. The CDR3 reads CASSPSEGNTEAFF. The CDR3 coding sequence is TGTGCCAGCTCACCATCGGAGGGGAACACTGAAGCTTTCTTT.

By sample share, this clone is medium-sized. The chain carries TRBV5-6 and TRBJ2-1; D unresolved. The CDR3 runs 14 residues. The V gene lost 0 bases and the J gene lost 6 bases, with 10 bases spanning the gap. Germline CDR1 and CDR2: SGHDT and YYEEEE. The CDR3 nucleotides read TGTGCCAGCAGCTTGGCCGCAGGCTCCAATGAGCAGTTCTTC. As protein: CASSLAAGSNEQFF.

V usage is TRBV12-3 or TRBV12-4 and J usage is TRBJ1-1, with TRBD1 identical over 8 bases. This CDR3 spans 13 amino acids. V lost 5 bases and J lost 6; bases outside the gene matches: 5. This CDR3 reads CASSSDRGAEAFF. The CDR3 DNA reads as TGTGCCAGCAGTAGCGACAGGGGCGCTGAAGCTTTCTTT.

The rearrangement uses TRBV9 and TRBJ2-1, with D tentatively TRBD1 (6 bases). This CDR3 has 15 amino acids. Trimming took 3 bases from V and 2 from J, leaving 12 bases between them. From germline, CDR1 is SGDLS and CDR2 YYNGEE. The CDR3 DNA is TGTGCCAGCAGCGCGCAGGGGAACACCTACAATGAGCAGTTCTTC. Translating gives CASSAQGNTYNEQFF. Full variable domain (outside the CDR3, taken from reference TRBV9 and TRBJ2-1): DSGVTQTPKHLITATGQRVTLRCSPRSGDLSVYWYQQSLDQGLQFLIQYYNGEERAKGNILERFSAQQFPDLHSELNLSSLELGDSALYFCASSAQGNTYNEQFFGPGTRLTVL.

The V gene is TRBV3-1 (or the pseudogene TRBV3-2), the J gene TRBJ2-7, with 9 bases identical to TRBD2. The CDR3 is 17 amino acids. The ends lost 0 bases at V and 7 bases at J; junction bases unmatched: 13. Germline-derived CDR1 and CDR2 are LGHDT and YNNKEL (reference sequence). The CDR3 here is CASSQDQLRGGAWEQYF. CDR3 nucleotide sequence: TGTGCCAGCAGCCAAGATCAGCTCCGCGGGGGGGCGTGGGAGCAGTACTTC.

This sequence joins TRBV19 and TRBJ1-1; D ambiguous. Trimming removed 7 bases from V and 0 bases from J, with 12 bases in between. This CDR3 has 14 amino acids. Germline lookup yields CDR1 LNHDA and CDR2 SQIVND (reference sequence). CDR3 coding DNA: TGTGCCAGTACCCCTCAGCGGTTGAACACTGAAGCTTTCTTT. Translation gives CASTPQRLNTEAFF. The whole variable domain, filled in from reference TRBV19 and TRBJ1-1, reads DGGITQSPKYLFRKEGQNVTLSCEQNLNHDAMYWYRQDPGQGLRLIYYSQIVNDFQKGDIAEGYSVSREKKESFPLTVTSAQKNPTAFYLCASTPQRLNTEAFFGQGTRLTVV.

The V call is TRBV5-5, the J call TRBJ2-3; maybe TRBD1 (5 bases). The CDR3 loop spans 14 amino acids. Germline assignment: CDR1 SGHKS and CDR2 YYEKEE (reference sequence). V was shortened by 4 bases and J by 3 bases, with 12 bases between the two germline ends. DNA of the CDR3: TGTGCCAGCAGCGATAGTAGGGGAACAGATACGCAGTATTTT. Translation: CASSDSRGTDTQYF.

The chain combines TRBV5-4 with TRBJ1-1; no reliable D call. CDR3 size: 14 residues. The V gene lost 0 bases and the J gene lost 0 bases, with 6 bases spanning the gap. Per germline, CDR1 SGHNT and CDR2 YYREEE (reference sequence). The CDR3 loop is CASSLVGMNTEAFF. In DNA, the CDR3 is TGTGCCAGCAGCTTGGTCGGGATGAACACTGAAGCTTTCTTT.

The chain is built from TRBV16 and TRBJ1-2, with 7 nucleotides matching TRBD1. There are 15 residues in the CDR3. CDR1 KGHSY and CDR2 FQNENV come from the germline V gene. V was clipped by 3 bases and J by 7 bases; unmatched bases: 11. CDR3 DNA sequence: TGTGCCAGCAGCCATGGACTGAAACAGGGGCTTGGCTACACCTTC. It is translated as CASSHGLKQGLGYTF. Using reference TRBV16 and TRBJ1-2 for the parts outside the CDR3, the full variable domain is GEEVAQTPKHLVRGEGQKAKLYCAPIKGHSYVFWYQQVLKNEFKFLISFQNENVFDETGMPKERFSAKCLPNSPCSLEIQATKLEDSAVYFCASSHGLKQGLGYTFGSGTRLTVV.

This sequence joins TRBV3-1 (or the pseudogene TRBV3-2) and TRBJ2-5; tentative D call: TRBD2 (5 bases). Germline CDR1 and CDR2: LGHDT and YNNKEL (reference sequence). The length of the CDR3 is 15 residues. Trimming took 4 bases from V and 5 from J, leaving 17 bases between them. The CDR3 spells CASSPMPGRGETQYF. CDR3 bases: TGTGCCAGCAGCCCCATGCCCGGGCGCGGGGAGACCCAGTACTTC.

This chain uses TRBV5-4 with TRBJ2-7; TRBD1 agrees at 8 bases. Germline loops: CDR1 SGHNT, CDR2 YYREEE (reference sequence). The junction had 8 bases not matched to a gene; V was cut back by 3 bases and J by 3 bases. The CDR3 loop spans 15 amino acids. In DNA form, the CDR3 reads TGTGCCAGCAGCTATGCCGGGACAGGCAACTACGAGCAGTACTTC. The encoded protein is CASSYAGTGNYEQYF.

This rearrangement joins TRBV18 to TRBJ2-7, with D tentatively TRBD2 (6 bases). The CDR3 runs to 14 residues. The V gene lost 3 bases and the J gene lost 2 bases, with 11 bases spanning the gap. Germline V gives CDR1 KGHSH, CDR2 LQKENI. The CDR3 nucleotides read TGTGCCAGCTCACCGTCGGGGGAGACCTACGAGCAGTACTTC. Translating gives CASSPSGETYEQYF.

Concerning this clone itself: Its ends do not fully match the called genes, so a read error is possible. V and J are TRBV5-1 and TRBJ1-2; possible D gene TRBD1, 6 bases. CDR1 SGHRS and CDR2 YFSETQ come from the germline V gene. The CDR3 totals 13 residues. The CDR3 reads CASSFGQIYDYTF. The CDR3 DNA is TGCGCCAGCAGCTTCGGACAGATCTATGACTACACCTTC.